What follows are 9 T cell receptor beta chains derived from one specimen sequenced in a study of cytomegalovirus exposure and HLA in healthy donors. The PCR contained 60 Vbeta and 13 Jbeta primers. Sequenced by immunoSEQ multiplex PCR; TCRdb stores in-frame clones only, minus some. The table has around 150,000 clones, about two thirds seen once. The sample taken for sequencing was PBMCs. Every receptor here comes from a woman aged 18-35 years in good health and CMV-seropositive.

This chain joins TRBV9 and TRBJ1-3; 8 nucleotides align to TRBD1. The CDR3 loop spans 15 amino acids. Germline CDR1 SGDLS, CDR2 YYNGEE. V lost 1 base, J lost 1 base, and 1 base stayed unmatched. In DNA, the CDR3 is TGTGCCAGCAGCGTACAGGGGGCATCTGGAAACACCATATATTTT. Translating gives CASSVQGASGNTIYF.

As DNA, the CDR3 is TGTGCCAGCAGTGCCGATCCCCTGCAGGGGGCCCTTAGCACAGATACGCAGTATTTT. Its translation: CASSADPLQGALSTDTQYF. The gene calls are TRBV2 and TRBJ2-3, with TRBD1 matching over 8 bases. CDR3 length: 19 amino acids. J gave up 0 bases and V 4 bases, and 15 bases lay outside the gene matches. Germline values: CDR1 SNHLY, CDR2 FYNNEI.

The CDR3, as DNA: TGTGCCAGCAGTCCGGGCCGGACTAGCGGGAGAGGCTATGAGCAGTTCTTC. Translation: CASSPGRTSGRGYEQFF. The chain combines TRBV13 with TRBJ2-1; 13 bases map to TRBD2. With 6 bases clipped from V and 8 bases from J, the junction kept 13 bases outside the gene matches. Germline V gene data show CDR1 as PRHDT and CDR2 as FYEKMQ (reference sequence). The CDR3 has 17 amino acids.

This rearrangement joins TRBV5-6 to TRBJ2-4, with 7 bases that match TRBD2. Trimming cost V 4 bases and J 8 bases; bases outside gene matches: 9. CDR3 length equals 14 residues. Looked up from germline, CDR1 is SGHDT and CDR2 is YYEEEE. The CDR3 DNA follows: TGTGCCAGCAGCCTTATACACCGGGAGGACATTCAGTACTTC. Protein sequence: CASSLIHREDIQYF. Complete variable domain (other parts from reference TRBV5-6 and TRBJ2-4): DAGVTQSPTHLIKTRGQQVTLRCSPKSGHDTVSWYQQALGQGPQFIFQYYEEEERQRGNFPDRFSGHQFPNYSSELNVNALLLGDSALYLCASSLIHREDIQYFGAGTRLSVL.

The V call is TRBV28, the J call TRBJ1-1; D gene ambiguous. Per the germline V gene, CDR1 is MDHEN and CDR2 is SYDVKM. Trimming removed 2 bases from V and 9 bases from J, with 13 bases in between. CDR3 length: 13 residues. The DNA of the CDR3 is TGTGCCAGCAGTTTAGTACAGCCGCAAAAAGCTTTCTTT. It translates to CASSLVQPQKAFF. Complete variable domain (other parts from reference TRBV28 and TRBJ1-1): DVKVTQSSRYLVKRTGEKVFLECVQDMDHENMFWYRQDPGLGLRLIYFSYDVKMKEKGDIPEGYSVSREKKERFSLILESASTNQTSMYLCASSLVQPQKAFFGQGTRLTVV.

This clone has just a few counts. The chain combines TRBV5-6 with TRBJ2-5; 7 nucleotides align to TRBD1. Germline lookup yields CDR1 SGHDT and CDR2 YYEEEE. CDR3 size: 15 residues. V was pared by 3 bases and J by 5 bases, with 10 bases of the junction left unmatched. As DNA, the CDR3 is TGTGCCAGCAGCTCCGAACTAGACAGGGCCGAGACCCAGTACTTC. Translation: CASSSELDRAETQYF.

This clone occurred once. The chain recombines TRBV7-9 with TRBJ2-7; a possible D gene is TRBD2 (5 bases). The CDR3 contains 15 residues. CDR1 SEHNR and CDR2 FQNEAQ come from the germline V gene (reference sequence). V was trimmed by 2 bases and J by 2 bases, leaving 13 bases between them. The CDR3: CASSLPYGGTYEQYF. The CDR3 DNA reads TGTGCCAGCAGCTTACCCTACGGAGGTACCTACGAGCAGTACTTC.

This clone was seen only once. The chain combines TRBV5-4 with TRBJ2-7; D is possibly TRBD2 (7 bases). Trimming cost V 4 bases and J 7 bases, with 18 bases left between them. The CDR3 runs to 14 residues. In germline, CDR1 is SGHNT, CDR2 YYREEE (reference sequence). The chain's CDR3 is CASSLGGGRSEQYF. The CDR3 nucleotides are TGTGCCAGCAGCCTAGGGGGAGGGAGGTCTGAGCAGTACTTC. Based on the CDR3 plus reference TRBV5-4 and TRBJ2-7, the full variable domain is ETGVTQSPTHLIKTRGQQVTLRCSSQSGHNTVSWYQQALGQGPQFIFQYYREEENGRGNFPPRFSGLQFPNYSSELNVNALELDDSALYLCASSLGGGRSEQYFGPGTRLTVT.

The chain couples TRBV7-3 to TRBJ2-2; 10 bases align to TRBD2. The CDR3 sequence is 16 residues long. Losses at the gene ends were 4 bases for V and 6 bases for J; bases not matched to a gene: 8. Per germline, CDR1 SGHTA and CDR2 FQGTGA. The CDR3 coding sequence is TGTGCCAGCAGCTCTTTCCCTAGCGGGAGACCCGGGGAGCTGTTTTTT. This codes for CASSSFPSGRPGELFF.